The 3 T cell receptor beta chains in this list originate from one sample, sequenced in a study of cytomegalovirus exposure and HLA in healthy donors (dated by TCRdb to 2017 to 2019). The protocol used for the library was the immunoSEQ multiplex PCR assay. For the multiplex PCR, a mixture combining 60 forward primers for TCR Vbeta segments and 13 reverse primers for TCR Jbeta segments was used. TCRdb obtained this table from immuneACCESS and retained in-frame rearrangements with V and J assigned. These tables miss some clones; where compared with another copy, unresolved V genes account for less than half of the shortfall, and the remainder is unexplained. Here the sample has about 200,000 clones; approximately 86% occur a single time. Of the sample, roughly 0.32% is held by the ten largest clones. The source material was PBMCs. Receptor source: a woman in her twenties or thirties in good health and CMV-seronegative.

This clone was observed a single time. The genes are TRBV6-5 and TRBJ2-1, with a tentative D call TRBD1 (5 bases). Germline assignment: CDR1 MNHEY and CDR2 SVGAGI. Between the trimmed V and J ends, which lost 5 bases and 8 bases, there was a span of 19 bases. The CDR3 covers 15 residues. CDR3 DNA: TGTGCCAGCAGTACAGCAGGGTCGGTTTACGATGAGCAGTTCTTC. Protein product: CASSTAGSVYDEQFF.

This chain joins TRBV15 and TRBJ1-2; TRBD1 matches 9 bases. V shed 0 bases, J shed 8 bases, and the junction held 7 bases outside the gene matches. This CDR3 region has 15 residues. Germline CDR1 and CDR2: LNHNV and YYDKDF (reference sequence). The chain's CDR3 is CATSRDRDRAGGYTF. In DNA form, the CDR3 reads TGTGCCACCAGCAGAGATCGGGACAGGGCCGGGGGCTACACCTTC.

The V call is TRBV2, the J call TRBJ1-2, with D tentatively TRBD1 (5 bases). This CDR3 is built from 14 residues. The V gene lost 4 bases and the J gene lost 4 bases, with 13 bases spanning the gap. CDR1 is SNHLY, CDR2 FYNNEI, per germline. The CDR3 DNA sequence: TGTGCCAGCAGTGCCCCGGGGGGGGGCTATGGCTACACCTTC. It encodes CASSAPGGGYGYTF.